Below are 23 T cell receptor beta chains sequenced from a single sample in a study of T cell responses to AZD1222 COVID-19 vaccine. TCRdb's copy holds only in-frame clones and misses some; the assay was immunoSEQ multiplex PCR. This table has 200,000 or so clones, 85% to 90% appearing once. This specimen consisted of peripheral blood, obtained on day 0 of MenACWY control vaccination. Receptors were obtained from an adult in good health.

The V and J genes are TRBV23-1 and TRBJ1-4, with D maybe TRBD1 (6 bases). TRBV23-1 is assigned to the ORF class and has an uncertain function. Between the trimmed V and J ends, which lost 11 bases and 4 bases, there was a span of 11 bases. This CDR3 is built from 12 residues. This chain's CDR3 is CAGDKFNEKLFF. For the CDR3, the DNA is TGCGCCGGGGACAAATTTAATGAAAAACTGTTTTTT.

The chain employs TRBV18 and TRBJ1-4; no clear D gene. Trimming stripped 4 bases from V and 4 bases from J, with 10 bases between. The CDR3 length is 14 residues. The V gene's germline CDR1 is KGHSH and CDR2 LQKENI. CDR3 coding DNA: TGTGCCAGCTCACAAGGATCTATTAATGAAAAACTGTTTTTT. Translated, it gives CASSQGSINEKLFF.

CDR3 region: CASSHNTEAFF. DNA for the CDR3: TGTGCCAGCAGCCATAACACTGAAGCTTTCTTT. The chain carries TRBV28 and TRBJ1-1; D unclear. Trimming removed 6 bases from V and 2 bases from J, with 4 bases in between. Germline CDR1 reads MDHEN; CDR2 reads SYDVKM. The CDR3 is 11 amino acids. The whole variable domain, filled in from reference TRBV28 and TRBJ1-1, reads DVKVTQSSRYLVKRTGEKVFLECVQDMDHENMFWYRQDPGLGLRLIYFSYDVKMKEKGDIPEGYSVSREKKERFSLILESASTNQTSMYLCASSHNTEAFFGQGTRLTVV.

The V and J genes are TRBV5-1 and TRBJ2-7; TRBD2 is a possible D gene (7 bases). Trimming shortened V by 7 bases and J by 2 bases, and 16 bases separated the two germline ends. CDR1 is SGHRS and CDR2 is YFSETQ in the germline V gene. CDR3 size: 14 residues. In DNA, the CDR3 is TGCGCCAGCCGGGGGGACATGGCCACCTACGAGCAGTACTTC. Translation: CASRGDMATYEQYF.

V and J are TRBV24-1 and TRBJ2-1; 7 bases are a match to TRBD1. V gave up 4 bases and J gave up 8 bases; unmatched junction bases: 4. This CDR3 is 13 amino acids long. CDR1 is KGHDR and CDR2 is SFDVKD in the germline V gene. The CDR3 coding sequence is TGTGCCACCAGTGACATTGACAGGGATGAGCAGTTCTTC. As protein: CATSDIDRDEQFF.

This clone was seen a few times. The chain carries TRBV2 and TRBJ1-5; TRBD1 might be the D (5 bases). Germline-derived CDR1 and CDR2 are SNHLY and FYNNEI. V was shortened by 5 bases and J by 1 base, with 9 bases between the two germline ends. This CDR3 has 14 residues. CDR3 sequence reads: CASSRQGSNQPQHF. CDR3 nucleotide sequence: TGTGCCAGCAGTAGGCAGGGAAGCAATCAGCCCCAGCATTTT.

The rearrangement joins TRBV11-1 to TRBJ1-1; TRBD1 agrees at 8 bases. Trimming removed 5 bases from V and 6 bases from J; junction bases left unmatched: 11. The V gene's germline CDR1 is SGHAT and CDR2 FQDESV (reference sequence). The CDR3 is made up of 15 amino acids. As DNA, the CDR3 is TGTGCCAGCAGCGCTACCGGACAGGGTTACTCTGAAGCTTTCTTT. It yields the protein CASSATGQGYSEAFF.

The rearrangement links TRBV7-9 to TRBJ2-5; D is ambiguous. The germline V and J ends were trimmed by 0 bases and 0 bases, with 5 bases remaining between them. CDR1 SEHNR and CDR2 FQNEAQ come from the germline V gene (reference sequence). The CDR3 runs 14 residues. CDR3 residues: CASSLAANQETQYF. The DNA for the CDR3 is TGTGCCAGCAGCTTAGCGGCTAACCAAGAGACCCAGTACTTC.

CDR3 in DNA: TGTGCCAGCAGTGACCTGGCAGGGGAGCAGTTCTTC. As protein: CASSDLAGEQFF. This chain uses TRBV6-4 with TRBJ2-1; the D gene is possibly TRBD1 (5 bases). CDR1 is MRHNA and CDR2 is SNTAGT in the germline V gene. The CDR3 has 12 amino acids. V was shortened by 2 bases and J by 10 bases, with 9 bases between the two germline ends.

In DNA, the CDR3 is TGTGCCAGCAGCGGGGACAGGGTCGGGGGTTCACCCCTCCACTTT. Translated: CASSGDRVGGSPLHF. The genes are TRBV4-2 and TRBJ1-6; 9 bases are shared with TRBD1. With V trimmed by 5 bases and J by 9 bases, 8 bases remained unmatched. The V gene's germline CDR1 is LGHNA and CDR2 YNFKEQ. The CDR3 is 15 amino acids.

V gene TRBV6-2 or TRBV6-3 combines with J gene TRBJ2-7; 10 bases match TRBD1. Germline V lookup: CDR1 MNHEY, CDR2 SVGEGT. The CDR3 spans 17 residues. The trim removed 0 bases at V and 1 base at J, leaving 6 bases unmatched. CDR3 nucleotides: TGTGCCAGCAGTTACTCCTCGACAGGGGGCATGTCCTACGAGCAGTACTTC. Translation: CASSYSSTGGMSYEQYF.

The V call is TRBV15, the J call TRBJ2-1, with 16 nucleotides matching TRBD2. This CDR3 is 20 amino acids long. Germline loops: CDR1 LNHNV, CDR2 YYDKDF (reference sequence). V shed 0 bases and J 7 bases; nucleotides not matched to a gene: 12. The CDR3 loop reads CATSRDGPGLAGGTGNEQFF. The CDR3 DNA reads TGTGCCACCAGCAGAGATGGGCCGGGACTAGCGGGGGGGACGGGTAATGAGCAGTTCTTC.

The CDR3 DNA follows: TGTGCCAGCAGTTTAGTGTCCCTTATCCCCAATGAGCAGTTCTTC. It specifies CASSLVSLIPNEQFF. The chain uses TRBV28 and TRBJ2-1, with D unresolved. The ends were cut back, 2 bases at V and 6 bases at J, with 14 bases in the middle. Germline lookup yields CDR1 MDHEN and CDR2 SYDVKM. The CDR3 spans 15 residues. Using reference TRBV28 and TRBJ2-1 for the parts outside the CDR3, the full variable domain is DVKVTQSSRYLVKRTGEKVFLECVQDMDHENMFWYRQDPGLGLRLIYFSYDVKMKEKGDIPEGYSVSREKKERFSLILESASTNQTSMYLCASSLVSLIPNEQFFGPGTRLTVL.

The chain uses TRBV30 and TRBJ1-2; no firm D call. The CDR3 has 12 residues. Germline V gives CDR1 GTSNPN, CDR2 SVGIG (reference sequence). V lost 1 base and J lost 1, with 4 bases in between. This CDR3 is CAWSGGNYGYTF. In DNA, the CDR3 is TGTGCCTGGAGTGGGGGTAACTATGGCTACACCTTC.

This chain links TRBV6-2 or TRBV6-3 with TRBJ2-6; D ambiguous. The ends were cut back, 0 bases at V and 0 bases at J, with 6 bases in the middle. The germline V gene encodes CDR1 MNHEY and CDR2 SVGEGT. This CDR3 has 16 amino acids. CDR3 DNA sequence: TGTGCCAGCAGTTACTCGTCCGACTCTGGGGCCAACGTCCTGACTTTC. This encodes CASSYSSDSGANVLTF.

The genes are TRBV28 and TRBJ2-3; possibly TRBD1 or TRBD2 for D (5 bases each). The V end was cut by 6 bases, the J end by 6 bases, with 10 bases between. CDR1 is MDHEN and CDR2 is SYDVKM in the germline V gene. This CDR3 contains 12 residues. CDR3 in amino acids: CASRGVLDTQYF. CDR3 DNA: TGTGCCAGCAGGGGGGTTTTGGATACGCAGTATTTT.

The chain uses TRBV5-1 and TRBJ1-4; no definite D call. Trimming took 9 bases from V and 0 from J, leaving 12 bases between them. Germline CDR1 and CDR2: SGHRS and YFSETQ. The CDR3 loop spans 14 amino acids. Written as DNA, the CDR3 is TGCGCCAACCCGACGGTTTCAACTAATGAAAAACTGTTTTTT. It is translated as CANPTVSTNEKLFF.

The chain carries TRBV6-5 and TRBJ2-7, with 7 bases aligning to TRBD1. Germline V gene lookup returns CDR1 MNHEY and CDR2 SVGAGI. The CDR3 is made up of 12 amino acids. The CDR3 bases are TGTGCAAGCCAGGGACAGCCGGGCGCGCAGTACTTC. Translated, it gives CASQGQPGAQYF.

V and J are TRBV14 and TRBJ2-1, with D possibly being TRBD2 (6 bases). The CDR3 is 14 amino acids. V was cut by 1 base and J by 6 bases, with 10 bases left in between. CDR1 and CDR2 (germline): SGHDN, FVKESK. CDR3 coding DNA: TGTGCCAGCAGCCAAGGGCTGGGGGGCAATGAGCAGTTCTTC. This gives the protein CASSQGLGGNEQFF.

The V and J genes are TRBV28 and TRBJ1-1; TRBD1 might be the D (5 bases). The CDR3 is 14 amino acids. With 3 bases removed from V and 7 bases from J, the gap between germline ends came to 15 bases. Germline CDR1 MDHEN, CDR2 SYDVKM. CDR3: CASSFAGTDLEAFF. Written as DNA, the CDR3 is TGTGCCAGCAGTTTCGCCGGGACGGACCTTGAAGCTTTCTTT.

The genes are TRBV5-1 and TRBJ1-3; no clear D gene. Trimming cost V 0 bases and J 0 bases, with 7 bases left between them. Germline loops: CDR1 SGHRS, CDR2 YFSETQ. There are 15 residues in the CDR3. The CDR3 spells CASSLDGVSGNTIYF. The CDR3 DNA reads TGCGCCAGCAGCTTGGATGGGGTCTCTGGAAACACCATATATTTT. The full variable domain, its missing parts supplied by reference TRBV5-1 and TRBJ1-3, is KAGVTQTPRYLIKTRGQQVTLSCSPISGHRSVSWYQQTPGQGLQFLFEYFSETQRNKGNFPGRFSGRQFSNSRSEMNVSTLELGDSALYLCASSLDGVSGNTIYFGEGSWLTVV.

The chain carries TRBV5-1 and TRBJ1-5, with D perhaps matching TRBD1 (5 bases). V lost 5 bases and J lost 5, with 11 bases in between. This CDR3 region has 13 residues. The germline CDR1 and CDR2 sequences are SGHRS and YFSETQ. CDR3 residues: CASRSGLDQPQHF. In DNA, the CDR3 is TGCGCCAGCAGGTCGGGGCTTGATCAGCCCCAGCATTTT. Drawing the rest from reference TRBV5-1 and TRBJ1-5, the complete variable domain is KAGVTQTPRYLIKTRGQQVTLSCSPISGHRSVSWYQQTPGQGLQFLFEYFSETQRNKGNFPGRFSGRQFSNSRSEMNVSTLELGDSALYLCASRSGLDQPQHFGDGTRLSIL.

This rearrangement joins TRBV7-2 to TRBJ2-7; tentatively, D is TRBD2 (6 bases). V dropped 4 bases and J dropped 5 bases, with 18 bases sitting between them. Per germline, CDR1 SGHTA and CDR2 FQGNSA. CDR3 length: 15 residues. Here the CDR3 reads CASSSGAAARHEQYF. In DNA, the CDR3 is TGTGCCAGCAGCTCGGGAGCGGCCGCCAGGCACGAGCAGTACTTC.